The 22 T cell receptor beta chains below come from one sample, sequenced in a study of blood T cell repertoires in COVID-19. TCRdb's copy holds only in-frame clones and misses some; the assay was immunoSEQ multiplex PCR. This sample yields under 65,000 clones, of which 89% are seen a single time; around 2.2% belongs to the top ten. Input material: peripheral blood. These receptors were collected from a human donor in a cohort sampled during active COVID-19.

The V call is TRBV24-1, the J call TRBJ2-5; 9 bases agree with TRBD2. V lost 0 bases, J lost 4 bases, and 5 bases stayed unmatched. CDR1 is KGHDR and CDR2 is SFDVKD in the germline V gene. The length of the CDR3 is 16 residues. The CDR3, as DNA: TGTGCCACCAGTGATTTGGCGGGAGGGGGTCGAGAGACCCAGTACTTC. Translated: CATSDLAGGGRETQYF.

The chain recombines TRBV4-1 with TRBJ2-1; 9 nucleotides agree with TRBD1. The J segment lost 3 bases and the V segment lost 1 base, leaving 10 bases of the junction unmatched. CDR1 and CDR2 from the germline V gene are MGHRA and YSYEKL. This CDR3 spans 18 amino acids. CDR3 bases: TGCGCCAGCAGCCAAGCAATCTCCCGGGGACAGGGCTACAATGAGCAGTTCTTC. Protein sequence: CASSQAISRGQGYNEQFF.

V usage is TRBV28 and J usage is TRBJ1-2, with 7 bases fitting TRBD1. The V segment lost 6 bases and the J segment 4 bases; nucleotides outside the gene matches: 8. The germline gives CDR1 MDHEN, CDR2 SYDVKM. CDR3 size: 14 residues. The CDR3 DNA reads as TGTGCCAGCAGATCACCAGACAGGGCCTATGGCTACACCTTC. The encoded protein is CASRSPDRAYGYTF.

The chain has TRBV20-1 and TRBJ2-7, with D maybe TRBD1 (6 bases). CDR1 and CDR2 (germline): DFQATT, SNEGSKA (reference sequence). The CDR3 extends over 13 amino acids. V was shortened by 4 bases and J by 0 bases, with 10 bases between the two germline ends. The CDR3 region has the DNA TGCAGTGCTACTGACAGGAACTCCTACGAGCAGTACTTC. Translated, it gives CSATDRNSYEQYF.

This clone was counted a few times. This rearrangement joins TRBV19 to TRBJ1-5; no firm D call. Germline V gene lookup returns CDR1 LNHDA and CDR2 SQIVND (reference sequence). Between the trimmed V and J ends, which lost 6 bases and 0 bases, there was a span of 12 bases. This CDR3 comprises 15 residues. The CDR3 nucleotides are TGTGCCAGTAGATCGACCGACTATAGCAATCAGCCCCAGCATTTT. Encoded protein: CASRSTDYSNQPQHF.

The genes are TRBV7-2 and TRBJ2-1, with D possibly TRBD2 on 5 matching bases. Germline CDR1 reads SGHTA; CDR2 reads FQGNSA. V lost 1 base and J 0 bases, leaving 7 bases between the germline ends. The CDR3 extends over 15 amino acids. In nucleotides, the CDR3 is TGTGCCAGCAGCTTAGTAGGGAGCTCCTACAATGAGCAGTTCTTC. It specifies CASSLVGSSYNEQFF.

V gene TRBV15 combines with J gene TRBJ1-5; D remains ambiguous. Trimming removed 0 bases at V and 0 bases at J, with 12 bases between. The CDR3 is 17 amino acids. From germline, CDR1 is LNHNV and CDR2 YYDKDF (reference sequence). CDR3 DNA sequence: TGTGCCACCAGCAGAGAGGCAGGCCCTTATAGCAATCAGCCCCAGCATTTT. Protein sequence: CATSREAGPYSNQPQHF.

V usage is TRBV30 and J usage is TRBJ2-1; 9 bases agree with TRBD1. The V segment lost 3 bases and the J segment 6 bases; nucleotides outside the gene matches: 9. In germline, CDR1 is GTSNPN, CDR2 SVGIG (reference sequence). The CDR3 is 15 amino acids. The CDR3 here is CAWSLGTGKANEQFF. The CDR3, as DNA: TGTGCCTGGAGCCTCGGGACAGGGAAAGCCAATGAGCAGTTCTTC. The full variable domain, rest sourced from reference TRBV30 and TRBJ2-1, is SQTIHQWPATLVQPVGSPLSLECTVEGTSNPNLYWYRQAAGRGLQLLFYSVGIGQISSEVPQNLSASRPQDRQFILSSKKLLLSDSGFYLCAWSLGTGKANEQFFGPGTRLTVL.

J is TRBJ1-2 and V is TRBV10-3, with D unclear. The germline CDR1 and CDR2 sequences are ENHRY and SYGVKD. The CDR3 is made up of 12 amino acids. The ends were cut back, 6 bases at V and 4 bases at J, with 9 bases in the middle. The CDR3 DNA reads TGTGCCATCAGCGCCGAGGGCTATGGCTACACCTTC. It specifies CAISAEGYGYTF.

V and J are TRBV28 and TRBJ2-7; maybe TRBD2 (5 bases). The germline V and J ends were trimmed by 7 bases and 2 bases, with 15 bases remaining between them. The germline V gene has CDR1 MDHEN and CDR2 SYDVKM. This CDR3 contains 14 residues. This chain's CDR3 is CASMSGMRTYEQYF. CDR3 DNA: TGTGCCAGCATGTCCGGGATGCGCACCTACGAGCAGTACTTC.

This chain links TRBV23-1 with TRBJ1-2, with unresolved D. TRBV23-1 carries the ORF label, with uncertain function. There are 15 residues in the CDR3. V gave up 0 bases and J gave up 8 bases, with 16 bases separating them. The CDR3: CASSQSGLHKGGYTF. In DNA, the CDR3 is TGCGCCAGCAGTCAATCTGGACTCCATAAAGGAGGCTACACCTTC.

The V and J genes are TRBV19 and TRBJ1-2, with 8 bases matching TRBD1. Trimming took 3 bases from V and 4 from J; bases not matched to a gene: 10. The CDR3 runs 16 residues. From germline, CDR1 is LNHDA and CDR2 SQIVND (reference sequence). The DNA for the CDR3 is TGTGCCAGTAGTATTCGAGGGCAGGGGGCAAGCTATGGCTACACCTTC. It encodes CASSIRGQGASYGYTF. Full variable domain (rest looked up from reference TRBV19 and TRBJ1-2): DGGITQSPKYLFRKEGQNVTLSCEQNLNHDAMYWYRQDPGQGLRLIYYSQIVNDFQKGDIAEGYSVSREKKESFPLTVTSAQKNPTAFYLCASSIRGQGASYGYTFGSGTRLTVV.

J is TRBJ2-7 and V is TRBV4-2; weak D call: TRBD1 (6 bases). Germline CDR1 LGHNA, CDR2 YNFKEQ. The V end lost 2 bases, the J end lost 1 base, and 18 bases lay between the germline ends. The CDR3 length is 17 residues. CDR3 bases: TGTGCCAGCAGCCAATCCGGGTTTGGGGGCCGATCCTACGAGCAGTACTTC. Translation: CASSQSGFGGRSYEQYF.

The chain has TRBV11-2 and TRBJ2-5, with a possible D match to TRBD2 (5 bases). This CDR3 contains 13 residues. Germline CDR1 reads SGHAT; CDR2 reads FQNNGV. Trimming cost V 5 bases and J 7 bases, with 14 bases left between them. The CDR3 DNA reads as TGTGCCAGCAGCGCGGACTCGGTCGGGACCCAGTACTTC. It translates to CASSADSVGTQYF.

The chain carries TRBV5-1 and TRBJ2-5; possible D gene TRBD2, 5 bases. This CDR3 spans 14 amino acids. With 2 bases removed from V and 5 bases from J, the gap between germline ends came to 13 bases. The germline CDR1 and CDR2 sequences are SGHRS and YFSETQ. The CDR3 sequence is CASSFALSGETQYF. Here the CDR3 DNA reads TGCGCCAGCAGCTTCGCACTTTCGGGGGAGACCCAGTACTTC.

This chain links TRBV4-2 with TRBJ1-2; maybe TRBD1 (5 bases). In germline, CDR1 is LGHNA, CDR2 YNFKEQ. V lost 0 bases, J lost 2 bases, and 19 bases lay in between. This CDR3 spans 18 amino acids. DNA of the CDR3: TGTGCCAGCAGCCAAGATAAGGCGGGGACGGTTATCAACTATGGCTACACCTTC. The encoded protein is CASSQDKAGTVINYGYTF.

This clone was detected only once. The rearrangement uses TRBV15 and TRBJ1-2; D perhaps matches TRBD1 (5 bases). The V end was cut by 5 bases, the J end by 0 bases, with 13 bases between. The CDR3 spans 15 residues. Per germline, CDR1 LNHNV and CDR2 YYDKDF (reference sequence). The CDR3 DNA reads TGTGCCACCAGCGGAAGAATGACAGCTAACTATGGCTACACCTTC. This gives the protein CATSGRMTANYGYTF.

The CDR3 loop is CASSATSWGGNEQFF. In DNA, the CDR3 is TGTGCCAGCTCAGCGACTAGTTGGGGGGGTAATGAGCAGTTCTTC. The V and J genes are TRBV18 and TRBJ2-1, with 7 bases matching TRBD2. The CDR3 contains 15 residues. The J segment lost 7 bases and the V segment lost 5 bases, leaving 11 bases of the junction unmatched. Per germline, CDR1 KGHSH and CDR2 LQKENI.

The chain recombines TRBV30 with TRBJ1-5; no reliable D call. Deletions cut 4 bases from V and 7 bases from J, with 14 bases between. In germline, CDR1 is GTSNPN, CDR2 SVGIG (reference sequence). This CDR3 has 13 amino acids. The CDR3 coding sequence is TGTGCCTGGAAGAACTGGTGCCGGCAGCCCCAGCATTTT. Amino acid sequence: CAWKNWCRQPQHF.

The rearrangement links TRBV11-2 to TRBJ2-7, with 8 nucleotides matching TRBD1. J was trimmed by 4 bases and V by 2 bases; bases with no gene match: 7. CDR1 SGHAT and CDR2 FQNNGV come from the germline V gene. The CDR3 sequence is 15 residues long. The CDR3 nucleotides are TGTGCCAGCAGCTTATATGAGACAGGGGTTTACGAGCAGTACTTC. The encoded protein is CASSLYETGVYEQYF.

The CDR3 reads CASSIRGSPLHF. In nucleotides, the CDR3 is TGTGCCAGCAGCATCAGGGGTTCACCCCTCCACTTT. The rearrangement links TRBV11-2 to TRBJ1-6, with D possibly being TRBD1 (6 bases). Trimming shortened V by 5 bases and J by 9 bases, and 8 bases separated the two germline ends. This CDR3 region has 12 residues. The germline CDR1 and CDR2 sequences are SGHAT and FQNNGV.

The rearrangement links TRBV4-2 to TRBJ1-1; D gene uncertain. The V end was cut by 4 bases, the J end by 6 bases, with 9 bases between. The CDR3 runs to 12 residues. Germline V gene sequence: CDR1 LGHNA, CDR2 YNFKEQ. CDR3 nucleotides: TGTGCCAGCAGCCTACATTACGCTGAAGCTTTCTTT. Its translation is CASSLHYAEAFF.